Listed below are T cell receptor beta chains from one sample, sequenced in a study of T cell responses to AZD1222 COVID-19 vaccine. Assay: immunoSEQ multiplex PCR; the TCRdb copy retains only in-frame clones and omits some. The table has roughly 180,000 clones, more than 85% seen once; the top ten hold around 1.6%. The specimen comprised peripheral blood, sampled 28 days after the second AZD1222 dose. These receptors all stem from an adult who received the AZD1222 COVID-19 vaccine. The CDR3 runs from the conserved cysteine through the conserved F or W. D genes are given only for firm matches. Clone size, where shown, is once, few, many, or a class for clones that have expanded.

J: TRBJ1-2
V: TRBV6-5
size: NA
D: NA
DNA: TGTGCCAGCAGTATGCAGGGAACTAACTATGGCTACACCTTC
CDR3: CASSMQGTNYGYTF

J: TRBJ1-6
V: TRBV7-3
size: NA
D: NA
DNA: TGTGCCAGCAGCTTAAGGGGATCCTATAATTCACCCCTCCACTTT
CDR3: CASSLRGSYNSPLHF

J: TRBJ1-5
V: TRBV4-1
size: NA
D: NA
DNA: TGCGCCAGCAGCCAAGGGCAAGGGGGAAAAAATCAGCCCCAGCATTTT
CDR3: CASSQGQGGKNQPQHF

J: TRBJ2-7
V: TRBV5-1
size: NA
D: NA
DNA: TGCGCCAGCAGCGGAGGCCCTAGCGACTACGAGCAGTACTTC
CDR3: CASSGGPSDYEQYF

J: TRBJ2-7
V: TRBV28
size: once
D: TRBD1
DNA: TGTGCCAGCTGTCTGTTAGGGACAGGGCTCTCCTACGAGCAGTACTTC
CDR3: CASCLLGTGLSYEQYF

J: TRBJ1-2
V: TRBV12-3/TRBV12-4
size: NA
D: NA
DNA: TGTGCCAGCAGTTTGACGGGCGGCTACACCTTC
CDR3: CASSLTGGYTF

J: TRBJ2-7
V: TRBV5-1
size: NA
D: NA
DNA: TGCGCCAGCAGCTTGGCGGGACCCTACGAGCAGTACTTC
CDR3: CASSLAGPYEQYF

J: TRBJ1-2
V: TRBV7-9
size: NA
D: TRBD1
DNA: TGTGCCAGCAGCTTAGCCGGACAGGGGTTTAACTATGGCTACACCTTC
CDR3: CASSLAGQGFNYGYTF

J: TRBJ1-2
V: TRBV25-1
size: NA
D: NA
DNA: TGTGCCAGCAGTGAAGCCGGGACGGCGGCGTGGGGCTACACCTTC
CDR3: CASSEAGTAAWGYTF

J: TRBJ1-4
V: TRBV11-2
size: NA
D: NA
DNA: TGTGCCAGCAGCGTGGGGGATAGTAGGGAAAAACTGTTTTTT
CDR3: CASSVGDSREKLFF

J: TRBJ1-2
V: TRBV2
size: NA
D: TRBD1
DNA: TGTGCCAGCACCGACAGGGGAATCTATGGCTACACCTTC
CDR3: CASTDRGIYGYTF

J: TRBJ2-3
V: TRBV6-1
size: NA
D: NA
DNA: TGTGCCAGCAGTGAACATACCGGGAGAACCACAGATACGCAGTATTTT
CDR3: CASSEHTGRTTDTQYF

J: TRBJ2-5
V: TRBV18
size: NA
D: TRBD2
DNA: TGTGCCAGCTCACCACAGACTAGCGGGGGGAGTGAGACCCAGTACTTC
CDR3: CASSPQTSGGSETQYF

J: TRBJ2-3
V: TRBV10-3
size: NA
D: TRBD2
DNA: TGTGCCATCAGTGATGGGGGGGGAGGGCCGGTAGATACGCAGTATTTT
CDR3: CAISDGGGGPVDTQYF

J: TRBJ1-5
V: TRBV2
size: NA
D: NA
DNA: TGTGCCAGCAGTGAACAGGGGCTGTATAATCAGCCCCAGCATTTT
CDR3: CASSEQGLYNQPQHF

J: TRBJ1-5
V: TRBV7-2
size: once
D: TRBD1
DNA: TGTGCCAGCAGCAGTCGACAGGGGGGGGCATCGCATTTT
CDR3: CASSSRQGGASHF

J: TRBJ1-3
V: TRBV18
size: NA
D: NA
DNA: TGTGCCAGCTCATCCGGACAGCACTCTGGAAACACCATATATTTT
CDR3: CASSSGQHSGNTIYF

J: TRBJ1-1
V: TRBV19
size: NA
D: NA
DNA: TGTGCCAGTAGTATAGACGACGTAGGAAGAGCGGCTTTCTTT
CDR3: CASSIDDVGRAAFF

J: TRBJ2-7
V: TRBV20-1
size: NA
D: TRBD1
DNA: TGCAGTGCTAGTCCGTGGACAGGGGGCAACGAGCAGTACTTC
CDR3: CSASPWTGGNEQYF

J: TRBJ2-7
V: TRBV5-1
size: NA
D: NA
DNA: TGCGCCAGCAGCGACACCACCTACGAGCAGTACTTC
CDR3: CASSDTTYEQYF

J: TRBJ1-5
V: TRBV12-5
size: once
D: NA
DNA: TGTGCTAGTGGGCCCTCCGGGACTCCCGTACCCCAGCATTTT
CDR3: CASGPSGTPVPQHF

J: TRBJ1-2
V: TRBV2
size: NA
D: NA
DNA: TGTGCCAGCAGTGAAAGCCGGGGCGTTGGCTACACCTTC
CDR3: CASSESRGVGYTF

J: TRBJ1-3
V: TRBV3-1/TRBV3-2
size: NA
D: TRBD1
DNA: TGTGCCAGCAGCCGTCAACAGGGGCGCGGGGGCTCTGGAAACACCATATATTTT
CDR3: CASSRQQGRGGSGNTIYF

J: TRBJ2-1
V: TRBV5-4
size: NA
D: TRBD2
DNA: TGTGCCAGCAGCTTTGGGACTACCGGGCAGTTCTTC
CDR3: CASSFGTTGQFF

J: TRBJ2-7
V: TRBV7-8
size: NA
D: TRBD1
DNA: TGTGCCAGCAGCCGGGACAGGGGATCCTACGAGCAGTACTTC
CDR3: CASSRDRGSYEQYF

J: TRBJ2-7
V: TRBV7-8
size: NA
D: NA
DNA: TGTGCCAGCAGCTTAGAGGCAAGCTCCTACGAGCAGTACTTC
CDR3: CASSLEASSYEQYF

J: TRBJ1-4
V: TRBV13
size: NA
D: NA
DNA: TGTGCCAGCAGCTTAGGAGGCAGGGGATGGGAAAAACTGTTTTTT
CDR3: CASSLGGRGWEKLFF